This T cell receptor (beta chain) came from a study of technical replicates of blood from a few donors (dated by TCRdb to about 2017). Trimming leaves V shorter by 6 bases and J shorter by 1 base, with the junction holding 5 bases beyond the gene matches. The CDR3 starts with the cysteine, ends with the phenylalanine, and has 14 residues. Of the read, only the CDR3 DNA is kept; its 42 bases are in frame from base 1. CDR1 and CDR2 (MDHEN, SYDVKM) derive from the germline V gene. The library was obtained by the immunoSEQ multiplex PCR assay. TCRdb took over this immuneACCESS table, retaining in-frame rearrangements with V and J assigned. Such tables are incomplete; in checked studies, under half of the missing clones stem from an unresolved V gene, and the remainder is unexplained. This sample holds fewer than 100,000 clones; about 97% were observed only once. The ten largest account for roughly 0.3% of the sample.

About this clone: No cognate antigen has been identified for it. It has no much larger one-base neighbor in the sample; base qualities were not kept.

In this chain, TRBV28 is recombined with TRBJ1-1; a stretch of 7 junction bases matches TRBD1. This sequence was found in a human donor in good health. Sequenced material: T cells isolated from PBMCs. The bases read TGTGCCAGCAGCCTCCAGGGGGGGAACACTGAAGCTTTCTTT. Protein translation: CASSLQGGNTEAFF.